These 18 T cell receptor beta chains came from one sample sequenced in a study of blood T cell repertoires in COVID-19. The table came from immunoSEQ multiplex PCR; TCRdb's copy has only in-frame clones and leaves some out. The repertoire holds roughly 100,000 clones, approximately 90% seen once, with roughly 3.9% in the top ten. Specimen: peripheral blood. These receptors were taken from a woman between 45 and 65 years old in a cohort sampled during active COVID-19.

The V and J genes are TRBV19 and TRBJ1-3; a possible D gene is TRBD1 (6 bases). Trimming removed 7 bases from V and 2 bases from J, with 27 bases in between. This CDR3 comprises 19 residues. Germline CDR1 is LNHDA and CDR2 is SQIVND (reference sequence). For the CDR3, the DNA is TGTGCCAGTACCCCTTTCGTGGGGGGGGCGCGATCCGCTGGAAACACCATATATTTT. The encoded protein is CASTPFVGGARSAGNTIYF.

The chain links TRBV28 to TRBJ1-2; no clear D gene. Trimming took off 6 bases at V and 4 bases at J, with 9 bases between the two ends. The CDR3 covers 12 residues. The germline V gene encodes CDR1 MDHEN and CDR2 SYDVKM. CDR3 amino acids: CASRAALYGYTF. CDR3 DNA: TGTGCCAGCAGAGCGGCCCTCTATGGCTACACCTTC.

This chain connects TRBV6-6 to TRBJ2-7; a weak D match, TRBD2 (5 bases). V was cut by 2 bases and J by 0 bases, with 11 bases left in between. CDR3 length: 15 residues. Germline values: CDR1 MNHNY, CDR2 SVGAGI (reference sequence). The CDR3 DNA follows: TGTGCCAGCAGTTACGACACACGGGGCTCCTACGAGCAGTACTTC. Translating gives CASSYDTRGSYEQYF.

The rearrangement joins TRBV3-1 (or the pseudogene TRBV3-2) to TRBJ2-1, with 8 bases identical to TRBD2. V was clipped by 0 bases and J by 3 bases; unmatched bases: 7. Per the germline V gene, CDR1 is LGHDT and CDR2 is YNNKEL (reference sequence). The CDR3 is made up of 17 amino acids. CDR3 bases: TGTGCCAGCAGCCAAGAACCGGGCGGGAGGTACTACAATGAGCAGTTCTTC. It translates to CASSQEPGGRYYNEQFF.

The rearrangement uses TRBV5-8 and TRBJ2-5; D not resolved. This CDR3 has 14 residues. The germline gives CDR1 SGHTS, CDR2 YDEGEE. V lost 0 bases and J lost 2, with 8 bases in between. This chain's CDR3 is CASSLGQIQETQYF. The DNA for the CDR3 is TGTGCCAGCAGCTTGGGGCAGATACAAGAGACCCAGTACTTC.

The genes are TRBV5-1 and TRBJ2-5; TRBD2 aligns across 9 bases. The CDR3 consists of 16 residues. The germline CDR1 and CDR2 sequences are SGHRS and YFSETQ. Trimming removed 0 bases from V and 5 bases from J; junction bases left unmatched: 8. The CDR3 here is CASSLEASGNVETQYF. As DNA, the CDR3 is TGCGCCAGCAGCTTGGAGGCTAGCGGGAACGTGGAGACCCAGTACTTC.

The V call is TRBV12-5, the J call TRBJ2-5; TRBD1 agrees at 7 bases. Germline V CDR1 and CDR2: LGHNT, FRNRAP. With V trimmed by 7 bases and J by 4 bases, 6 bases remained unmatched. The CDR3 runs to 13 residues. The DNA for the CDR3 is TGTGCTAGTGCCCTCGACAGGGTAGAGACCCAGTACTTC. Translated: CASALDRVETQYF. The whole variable domain, remainder taken from reference TRBV12-5 and TRBJ2-5, is DARVTQTPRHKVTEMGQEVTMRCQPILGHNTVFWYRQTMMQGLELLAYFRNRAPLDDSGMPKDRFSAEMPDATLATLKIQPSEPRDSAVYFCASALDRVETQYFGPGTRLLVL.

This chain connects TRBV6-5 to TRBJ2-7; a weak D match, TRBD1 (6 bases). The CDR3 contains 15 residues. Germline V gene data show CDR1 as MNHEY and CDR2 as SVGAGI. V lost 3 bases and J lost 1, with 13 bases in between. CDR3 sequence reads: CASSYGPTGSYEQYF. The DNA for the CDR3 is TGTGCCAGCAGTTATGGCCCGACAGGTTCCTACGAGCAGTACTTC.

In nucleotides, the CDR3 is TGTGCCAGCAGCCTAACAGGGGAGCAGTGGCGACGCAGGTATGGCTACACCTTC. Its protein is CASSLTGEQWRRRYGYTF. The gene calls are TRBV28 and TRBJ1-2; 7 bases line up with TRBD1. The ends lost 6 bases at V and 5 bases at J; junction bases unmatched: 21. CDR1 MDHEN and CDR2 SYDVKM come from the germline V gene. The CDR3 totals 18 residues.

The CDR3 bases are TGTGCCAGCAGTTCTGGGGAGCCCCAGTACTTC. This encodes CASSSGEPQYF. The chain joins TRBV12-3 or TRBV12-4 to TRBJ2-5; D might be TRBD2 (5 bases). The ends were cut back, 4 bases at V and 9 bases at J, with 9 bases in the middle. The CDR3 covers 11 residues.

This rearrangement joins TRBV15 to TRBJ2-4; D is perhaps TRBD1 (6 bases). The CDR3 has 17 amino acids. V lost 0 bases to trimming and J lost 4 bases, with 16 bases between them. Germline CDR1 LNHNV, CDR2 YYDKDF (reference sequence). CDR3 in amino acids: CATSREGRGSLKNIQYF. The CDR3, as DNA: TGTGCCACCAGCAGAGAAGGCAGGGGAAGTCTAAAAAACATTCAGTACTTC.

The J gene is TRBJ2-1, the V gene TRBV6-5; D possibly corresponds to TRBD2 (6 bases). This CDR3 has 15 amino acids. Germline V gives CDR1 MNHEY, CDR2 SVGAGI. V was shortened by 6 bases and J by 4 bases, with 16 bases between the two germline ends. The CDR3 loop is CASRGRLASYNEQFF. DNA for the CDR3: TGTGCCAGCAGGGGTCGGCTAGCGTCTTACAATGAGCAGTTCTTC.

This sequence joins TRBV11-3 and TRBJ2-7; TRBD2 agrees at 7 bases. V trimming: 7 bases; J trimming: 3 bases; junction bases outside the gene matches: 9. CDR1 is SGHNT, CDR2 YENEEA, per germline. This CDR3 is 14 amino acids long. The CDR3 DNA reads as TGTGCCAGCACCCGGGACTATCTCGGCTACGAGCAGTACTTC. Translation: CASTRDYLGYEQYF. The full variable domain, with the rest looked up from reference TRBV11-3 and TRBJ2-7, is EAGVVQSPRYKIIEKKQPVAFWCNPISGHNTLYWYLQNLGQGPELLIRYENEEAVDDSQLPKDRFSAERLKGVDSTLKIQPAELGDSAVYLCASTRDYLGYEQYFGPGTRLTVT.

The CDR3 coding sequence is TGCGCCAGCAGCGGACAGTACAATGAGCAGTTCTTC. It encodes CASSGQYNEQFF. The chain is built from TRBV10-1 and TRBJ2-1, with a possible D match to TRBD1 (6 bases). V lost 6 bases and J 4 bases, leaving 7 bases between the germline ends. Per germline, CDR1 WNHNN and CDR2 SYGVQD (reference sequence). CDR3 length equals 12 residues.

CDR3 residues: CASSEQGAGEQYF. The CDR3 DNA reads as TGTGCCAGTAGTGAACAGGGGGCGGGCGAGCAGTACTTC. This chain joins TRBV19 and TRBJ2-7; 9 nucleotides match TRBD1. The V segment lost 5 bases and the J segment 6 bases; nucleotides outside the gene matches: 5. The CDR3 contains 13 residues. Germline V lookup: CDR1 LNHDA, CDR2 SQIVND (reference sequence). Full variable domain (remainder filled in from reference TRBV19 and TRBJ2-7): DGGITQSPKYLFRKEGQNVTLSCEQNLNHDAMYWYRQDPGQGLRLIYYSQIVNDFQKGDIAEGYSVSREKKESFPLTVTSAQKNPTAFYLCASSEQGAGEQYFGPGTRLTVT.

The rearrangement links TRBV6-5 to TRBJ1-1; 9 nucleotides align to TRBD1. V dropped 4 bases and J dropped 5; count of bases not matched to a gene: 5. Germline assignment: CDR1 MNHEY and CDR2 SVGAGI. The CDR3 has 14 amino acids. The CDR3 nucleotides read TGTGCCAGCAGTTTACTGGACAGGGGAACTGAAGCTTTCTTT. It encodes CASSLLDRGTEAFF.

This chain uses TRBV6-1 with TRBJ2-2, with TRBD1 identical over 9 bases. The V gene end was trimmed by 1 base and the J gene end by 4 bases; junction bases not matched to a gene: 4. The CDR3 length is 16 residues. Germline CDR1 reads MNHNS; CDR2 reads SASEGT. The CDR3 here is CASSEGTGQGTGELFF. The CDR3 nucleotides are TGTGCCAGCAGTGAAGGGACGGGACAGGGCACCGGGGAGCTGTTTTTT.

This clone was recorded a few times. J is TRBJ1-5 and V is TRBV4-2; the D gene is possibly TRBD1 (5 bases). This CDR3 has 15 amino acids. The germline V gene has CDR1 LGHNA and CDR2 YNFKEQ. Trimming removed 0 bases at V and 2 bases at J, with 8 bases between. Here the CDR3 DNA reads TGTGCCAGCAGCCAAGATACGGGGGGCAATCAGCCCCAGCATTTT. Amino acids: CASSQDTGGNQPQHF.